The clone carrying this T cell receptor beta chain has a count of ten or more. Its antigen remains unidentified. The record originates from a study of CD8 T cells in ankylosing spondylitis. Points from the study as a whole: Ankylosing spondylitis blood seemed to carry a telltale TCR beta motif made of roughly 8 highly homologous variants.

The CDR3 runs to 18 residues. V trimming: 2 bases; J trimming: 6 bases; junction bases outside the gene matches: 16. Germline CDR1 reads SGHAT; CDR2 reads FQDESV (reference sequence). A single record per CDR3 protein comes from TCRdb applying MiXCR to the 5' RACE reads. The sample carries fewer than 250,000 distinct CDR3 sequences, 8% to 11% recorded once. Material for sequencing was blood, either unsorted or a sorted T cell fraction (not recorded which). The V and J genes are TRBV11-1 and TRBJ2-1, with 7 bases aligning to TRBD2. The sequence was obtained from a male donor with ankylosing spondylitis or in good health (not recorded which). As DNA, the CDR3 is TGTGCCAGCAGCTTACCCCTAACTAGCGTTCGGATGGGCAATGAGCAGTTCTTC. It is translated as CASSLPLTSVRMGNEQFF.